Shown below are 26 T cell receptor beta chains from a single sample sequenced in a study of T cell responses to AZD1222 COVID-19 vaccine. The table came from immunoSEQ multiplex PCR; TCRdb's copy has only in-frame clones and leaves some out. The sample yields about 120,000 clones, about 89% seen once. The specimen was peripheral blood, collected on day 0 of AZD1222 vaccination. The receptors stem from an adult in good health.

The J gene is TRBJ2-1, the V gene TRBV7-9; D is undetermined. Trimming left V 5 bases short and J 0 bases short, with 8 bases between. From germline, CDR1 is SEHNR and CDR2 FQNEAQ (reference sequence). This CDR3 has 14 residues. In DNA form, the CDR3 reads TGTGCCAGCAGCCTTGAAACCTCCTACAATGAGCAGTTCTTC. Residues: CASSLETSYNEQFF.

V and J are TRBV6-5 and TRBJ2-7; perhaps TRBD2 as D (7 bases). The CDR3 consists of 12 residues. V lost 6 bases and J lost 7, with 13 bases in between. From germline, CDR1 is MNHEY and CDR2 SVGAGI. Written as DNA, the CDR3 is TGTGCCAGCAGGGGGGGGCCGGATGAGCAGTACTTC. Translated, it gives CASRGGPDEQYF.

The V gene is TRBV4-2, the J gene TRBJ2-1, with D unresolved. V was trimmed by 0 bases and J by 6 bases, leaving 6 bases between them. Germline CDR1 and CDR2: LGHNA and YNFKEQ. The CDR3 extends over 13 amino acids. In DNA form, the CDR3 reads TGTGCCAGCAGCCAAGAGGGCATCAATGAGCAGTTCTTC. Translating gives CASSQEGINEQFF.

The V call is TRBV5-6, the J call TRBJ1-4; D is uncertain. Trimming took off 0 bases at V and 4 bases at J, with 10 bases between the two ends. The CDR3 loop spans 15 amino acids. The germline gives CDR1 SGHDT, CDR2 YYEEEE. The CDR3 bases are TGTGCCAGCAGCTTGGTGGCAGAGAGTAATGAAAAACTGTTTTTT. Protein: CASSLVAESNEKLFF.

A single count supports this clone. The chain employs TRBV5-1 and TRBJ1-1; D call uncertain. CDR3 size: 14 residues. The germline V and J ends were trimmed by 0 bases and 8 bases, with 14 bases remaining between them. Germline lookup yields CDR1 SGHRS and CDR2 YFSETQ. The CDR3 region has the DNA TGCGCCAGCAGCTTGGCCTGGGAAGCTGGCGAAGCTTTCTTT. Translation gives CASSLAWEAGEAFF.

CDR3 protein: CASSQERTGQNTGELFF. The CDR3 nucleotides are TGCGCCAGCAGCCAAGAAAGGACAGGCCAGAACACCGGGGAGCTGTTTTTT. V usage is TRBV4-1 and J usage is TRBJ2-2; 7 positions agree with TRBD1. Germline trimming cut 0 bases from V and 1 base from J; bases unmatched to any gene: 5. In germline, CDR1 is MGHRA, CDR2 YSYEKL. The CDR3 spans 17 residues.

The V gene is TRBV2, the J gene TRBJ2-7, with 8 bases fitting TRBD2. J was trimmed by 2 bases and V by 4 bases; bases with no gene match: 16. The CDR3 covers 18 residues. The germline gives CDR1 SNHLY, CDR2 FYNNEI. In DNA, the CDR3 is TGTGCCAGCAGTGTTTTCAGTAGGCGGGGGGAGCTAACCTACGAGCAGTACTTC. Protein: CASSVFSRRGELTYEQYF.

In its sample, this clone was seen once. The rearrangement uses TRBV9 and TRBJ1-2; 7 bases align to TRBD1. The trim removed 1 base at V and 9 bases at J, leaving 9 bases unmatched. This CDR3 has 14 residues. Looked up from germline, CDR1 is SGDLS and CDR2 is YYNGEE. The CDR3 spells CASSVQGLQGSYTF. CDR3 DNA sequence: TGTGCCAGCAGCGTACAAGGATTACAGGGGAGCTACACCTTC.

The CDR3 loop is CAWTPNNQETQYF. CDR3 in DNA: TGTGCCTGGACCCCGAATAACCAAGAGACCCAGTACTTC. The V gene is TRBV30, the J gene TRBJ2-5; D uncertain. The germline gives CDR1 GTSNPN, CDR2 SVGIG (reference sequence). The CDR3 has 13 residues. Trimming removed 4 bases at V and 0 bases at J, with 9 bases between.

This clone was counted a few times. The chain recombines TRBV12-5 with TRBJ2-1, with D perhaps matching TRBD1 (6 bases). V was shortened by 1 base and J by 0 bases, with 13 bases between the two germline ends. Germline CDR1 and CDR2: LGHNT and FRNRAP. The CDR3 has 17 residues. CDR3 bases: TGTGCTAGTGGTTTGGGGACAGTTGGGGCCTCCTACAATGAGCAGTTCTTC. Amino acids: CASGLGTVGASYNEQFF.

The J gene is TRBJ2-5, the V gene TRBV3-1 (or the pseudogene TRBV3-2); tentatively, D is TRBD2 (7 bases). Trimming took 2 bases from V and 4 from J, leaving 11 bases between them. Germline V gene data show CDR1 as LGHDT and CDR2 as YNNKEL (reference sequence). CDR3 size: 14 residues. The CDR3 sequence: CASSQRGAGETQYF. CDR3 nucleotides: TGTGCCAGCAGCCAACGGGGGGCGGGAGAGACCCAGTACTTC.

The rearrangement uses TRBV18 and TRBJ1-3, with D possibly matching TRBD1 (5 bases). Trimming removed 0 bases at V and 2 bases at J, with 14 bases between. From germline, CDR1 is KGHSH and CDR2 LQKENI. The CDR3 has 17 residues. The CDR3: CASSPPGGNSPGNTIYF. Here the CDR3 DNA reads TGTGCCAGCTCACCACCGGGGGGGAATAGTCCTGGAAACACCATATATTTT.

The chain employs TRBV19 and TRBJ1-1, with 7 bases matching TRBD1. The length of the CDR3 is 14 residues. V trimming: 5 bases; J trimming: 2 bases; junction bases outside the gene matches: 5. Germline-derived CDR1 and CDR2 are LNHDA and SQIVND (reference sequence). The CDR3 coding sequence is TGTGCCAGTAGTCGGGGACAGCGTAACACTGAAGCTTTCTTT. Its protein is CASSRGQRNTEAFF.

The chain carries TRBV3-1 (or the pseudogene TRBV3-2) and TRBJ1-2, with D possibly matching TRBD1 (5 bases). Trimming took 1 base from V and 11 from J, leaving 14 bases between them. Per the germline V gene, CDR1 is LGHDT and CDR2 is YNNKEL (reference sequence). The CDR3 sequence is 13 residues long. The CDR3 here is CASSQGQGLEYTF. CDR3 coding DNA: TGTGCCAGCAGCCAAGGGCAGGGTCTAGAGTACACCTTC.

V gene TRBV12-3 or TRBV12-4 combines with J gene TRBJ1-5, with TRBD1 as a possible D gene (6 bases). Between the trimmed V and J ends, which lost 8 bases and 4 bases, there was a span of 12 bases. The CDR3 totals 13 residues. CDR3 in amino acids: CASHRAGNQPQHF. The CDR3 DNA follows: TGTGCCAGCCACAGGGCGGGGAATCAGCCCCAGCATTTT.

The rearrangement joins TRBV2 to TRBJ1-1; D gene uncertain. Trimming removed 8 bases from V and 0 bases from J, with 10 bases in between. Per the germline V gene, CDR1 is SNHLY and CDR2 is FYNNEI. CDR3 length: 13 residues. The CDR3 DNA follows: TGTGCCAGCTCGGTTTTCATGAACACTGAAGCTTTCTTT. Translation gives CASSVFMNTEAFF.

In this sample, this clone turned up once. The chain combines TRBV7-9 with TRBJ1-2; 11 bases are shared with TRBD1. CDR3 size: 15 residues. Trimming cost V 4 bases and J 5 bases; bases outside gene matches: 6. Germline V lookup: CDR1 SEHNR, CDR2 FQNEAQ (reference sequence). CDR3 bases: TGTGCCAGCAGCTGGGGCCGGGACAGGGGGTATGGCTACACCTTC. The encoded protein is CASSWGRDRGYGYTF.

This clone was seen once. V usage is TRBV6-5 and J usage is TRBJ1-2, with 7 bases lining up with TRBD1. This CDR3 has 12 residues. Germline assignment: CDR1 MNHEY and CDR2 SVGAGI. J lost 6 bases, V lost 4 bases, and 2 bases had no gene match. The DNA of the CDR3 is TGTGCCAGCAGTTTCACAGGGGATGGCTACACCTTC. Residues: CASSFTGDGYTF.

V gene TRBV28 combines with J gene TRBJ1-6; D unclear. The CDR3 extends over 13 amino acids. CDR1 and CDR2 (germline): MDHEN, SYDVKM. V was clipped by 5 bases and J by 10 bases, with 12 bases between them. The CDR3 protein is CASSRIGESPLHF. For the CDR3, the DNA is TGTGCCAGCAGTCGGATTGGGGAGTCACCCCTCCACTTT.

This sequence joins TRBV5-1 and TRBJ1-2; D gene uncertain. CDR1 is SGHRS, CDR2 YFSETQ, per germline. The CDR3 runs 15 residues. Trimming took 7 bases from V and 4 from J, leaving 20 bases between them. CDR3: CASRTTQTEFYGYTF. Written as DNA, the CDR3 is TGCGCCAGCCGCACAACCCAAACAGAATTCTATGGCTACACCTTC.

This sequence joins TRBV21-1 and TRBJ2-1; whether TRBD2, the table's D call, matches the DNA was not checked. TRBV21-1 is recorded as a pseudogene. The CDR3 contains 10 residues. The CDR3 loop is CASEGGQQFF. CDR3 in DNA: TGTGCCAGCGAGGGGGGGCAACAGTTCTTC.

The chain has TRBV30 and TRBJ1-5, with D possibly TRBD1 on 5 matching bases. The CDR3 has 14 amino acids. Germline CDR1 and CDR2: GTSNPN and SVGIG (reference sequence). V was shortened by 5 bases and J by 5 bases, with 16 bases between the two germline ends. CDR3 residues: CAWGMGGVDQPQHF. The CDR3 DNA follows: TGTGCCTGGGGTATGGGGGGAGTAGATCAGCCCCAGCATTTT. The full variable domain, rest sourced from reference TRBV30 and TRBJ1-5, is SQTIHQWPATLVQPVGSPLSLECTVEGTSNPNLYWYRQAAGRGLQLLFYSVGIGQISSEVPQNLSASRPQDRQFILSSKKLLLSDSGFYLCAWGMGGVDQPQHFGDGTRLSIL.

This clone appeared a single time. The CDR3 protein is CASSQDIQARRSYEQYF. The CDR3 DNA follows: TGCGCCAGCAGCCAAGATATACAGGCAAGACGGTCCTACGAGCAGTACTTC. The chain joins TRBV4-1 to TRBJ2-7, with a possible D match to TRBD1 (5 bases). The CDR3 extends over 17 amino acids. Trimming removed 0 bases from V and 1 base from J, with 16 bases in between. Per the germline V gene, CDR1 is MGHRA and CDR2 is YSYEKL.

V and J are TRBV9 and TRBJ2-5; D is undetermined. This CDR3 is 13 amino acids long. Germline loops: CDR1 SGDLS, CDR2 YYNGEE. With 4 bases removed from V and 3 bases from J, the gap between germline ends came to 10 bases. The chain's CDR3 is CASSPHQKETQYF. CDR3 bases: TGTGCCAGCAGCCCTCATCAAAAAGAGACCCAGTACTTC.

The rearrangement links TRBV7-3 to TRBJ1-5; D is ambiguous. The CDR3 is 13 residues long. Deletions cut 4 bases from V and 7 bases from J, with 11 bases between. In germline, CDR1 is SGHTA, CDR2 FQGTGA. The CDR3 reads CASSSSVGQPQHF. Here the CDR3 DNA reads TGTGCCAGCAGCTCTTCGGTTGGCCAGCCCCAGCATTTT.

The V call is TRBV5-1, the J call TRBJ1-4, with unresolved D. This CDR3 comprises 14 residues. V was shortened by 3 bases and J by 0 bases, with 6 bases between the two germline ends. Germline V gene data show CDR1 as SGHRS and CDR2 as YFSETQ. CDR3 bases: TGCGCCAGCAGCTCACCTCCAACTAATGAAAAACTGTTTTTT. Translating gives CASSSPPTNEKLFF.